This T cell receptor beta chain was recorded in a study of CXCR3-negative and CXCR3-positive naive CD8 T cells. Overall study findings and caveats: TRBV-TRBJ usage was similar across naive CXCR3 subsets but distinct in memory cells. Memory CD8+ cells showed much lower diversity, while both naive subsets displayed comparably high diversity.

Definition of naive CD8+ T cells rested on a CD45RO-CCR7+CD27+CD95- profile. There are 17 residues in the CDR3. Per germline, CDR1 LGHDT and CDR2 YNNKEL (reference sequence). The method, 5' RACE with UMI labels, was used to prepare the TRB cDNA libraries. TCRdb re-called the 5' RACE reads and gives one entry per CDR3 protein, without DNA. This listing includes over 70,000 distinct CDR3 sequences. With regard to this clonotype: Its antigen is still unknown.

The origin of this receptor is a human donor in good health. Some clones in this sample may be carry-over from other donors' samples. The material sequenced was naive CXCR3- CD8+ T cells from blood. Subset denoted: CD45RO-CCR7+CD27+CD95- naive CD8+ T cells lacking CXCR3 (TNR3-). V usage is TRBV3-1 and J usage is TRBJ2-5; TCRdb lists TRBD2, though no DNA is available to test this call. The CDR3 loop is CASSPSRGAGDKETQYF.